This TCR beta chain was captured by sequencing in a study of cytomegalovirus exposure and HLA in healthy donors. Study-wide findings and caveats: In an earlier analysis, about 87% or about 30%: the productive usage of most TCR beta V segments. Researchers reported that a few CMV-associated chains were confirmed in vitro as CMV antigen-specific.

The PCR employed 60 Vbeta primers together with 13 Jbeta primers. Source study methods: An analysis performed later counted about 80 million unique TCR beta chains (roughly 11 million of them shared). Assay used: immunoSEQ multiplex PCR; TCRdb lists only in-frame clones, some missing. That table supplies the V and J calls and clone size; D and trimming were determined from the DNA. The sample lists approximately 140,000 clones, about 80% occurring once. Each donor was healthy, and each was a bone marrow donor. A word on this clone: Its antigen is not identified.

The CDR3 runs to 15 residues. V lost 0 bases to trimming and J lost 2 bases, with 12 bases between them. Germline V gene lookup returns CDR1 SGDLS and CDR2 YYNGEE. This chain connects TRBV9 to TRBJ2-7; possibly TRBD2 for D (6 bases). The TCR sequence derives from a man in his forties in good health and CMV-seropositive. The sequencing sample was made of PBMCs. In nucleotides, the CDR3 is TGTGCCAGCAGCGTAGCCCCTGGCGGGACCTACGAGCAGTACTTC. This sequence encodes CASSVAPGGTYEQYF.